The entry that follows covers one T cell receptor (beta chain) sequence. This sample was taken from a study of monozygotic twins with inflammatory bowel disease. UMIs bearing a 6-nucleotide sample barcode were added through template switching. TCRdb re-called the 5' RACE reads and shows each CDR3 protein once, DNA omitted. The ten most abundant clones cover about 8% of a sample with some 89,000 distinct CDR3 sequences. CDR3 length: 12 amino acids. The germline V gene has CDR1 SGHRS and CDR2 YFSETQ. This chain connects TRBV5-1 to TRBJ2-7; TCRdb picks TRBD1, but there is no DNA to check that call. The TCR was taken from a human donor with ulcerative colitis or Crohn's disease, or a healthy co-twin of an affected twin (not recorded which). Material: blood. The CDR3 loop reads CASSPGTHEQYF.